This T cell receptor beta chain was sequenced for a study of T cells in Graves' hyperthyroidism and ophthalmopathy. Findings and limits, study-wide: Separation of ophthalmopathy from stable hyperthyroidism was achieved by a 13 V-J model.

Amplification of TCR beta CDR3 regions used RNA as the template. TCR CDR3 regions were first amplified by RT-PCR with HTBI primers. MiXCR, applied by TCRdb to the multiplex PCR reads, yields one record per CDR3 protein. In the table there are 730,000 or so distinct CDR3 sequences, roughly a sixth of which are singletons. Trimming cost V 5 bases and J 0 bases, with 14 bases left between them. The CDR3 loop spans 16 amino acids. With respect to this clonotype: Its antigen is undetermined.

The source is a woman aged 45-60 years with Graves' hyperthyroidism that later progressed to Graves' ophthalmopathy. Sequencing input: blood. This sequence joins TRBV12-3 or TRBV12-4 and TRBJ1-5; perhaps TRBD1 as D (6 bases). CDR3 sequence: CASSRDTRYSNQPQHF. CDR3 bases: TGTGCCAGCAGTAGGGACACTCGGTATAGCAATCAGCCCCAGCATTTT.